This T cell receptor beta chain was sequenced in a study of identical twins. Turning to this clonotype: Its antigen is currently unknown.

Study-level points and caveats: The study drew conclusions from cross-sectional statistical analysis, not from following the same donors. Models underestimated how often monozygotic twins shared out-of-frame TCR alpha. Part of the zero-insertion signal could reflect confounding by invariant MAIT and iNKT cells.

Each cDNA held unique molecular identifiers, and template switching gave it a universal primer site. MiXCR was run by TCRdb on the 5' RACE reads, yielding one entry per CDR3 protein. This table has about 200,000 distinct CDR3 sequences, over 8% appearing once. Germline CDR1 is SNHLY and CDR2 is FYNNEI. This CDR3 is built from 14 residues. The V and J ends lost 3 bases and 4 bases, in that order; junction bases with no gene match: 3. The genes are TRBV2 and TRBJ2-1, with 7 bases identical to TRBD2. The receptor's source is a woman younger than 35 in good health. Sequenced material: memory (CD45RO+) T cells sorted from blood. This CDR3 reads CASSDGGIYNEQFF. In DNA form, the CDR3 reads TGTGCCAGCAGTGACGGGGGGATTTACAATGAGCAGTTCTTC.